One and the same sample provided the 26 T cell receptor beta chains below, sequenced in a study of shared clonotypes between healthy human individuals. Measured with immunoSEQ multiplex PCR; TCRdb has only the in-frame clones, and not every one. The sample has 550,000 to 700,000 clones; 55% to 85% are singletons. The sample was memory CD4+ T cells sorted from blood. Subset defined: CD45RA-negative fraction. These receptors were taken from a woman in her twenties or thirties in good health.

V usage is TRBV10-3 and J usage is TRBJ2-5; D is undetermined. This CDR3 has 15 residues. V was cut by 1 base and J by 5 bases, with 14 bases left in between. Germline V gives CDR1 ENHRY, CDR2 SYGVKD. In DNA, the CDR3 is TGTGCCATCAGTGAGTATGGAGACTCTTTGGAGACCCAGTACTTC. Amino acid sequence: CAISEYGDSLETQYF.

In this sample, this clone turned up once. This chain uses TRBV25-1 with TRBJ2-1; 10 bases line up with TRBD2. V lost 3 bases to trimming and J lost 8 bases; unmatched junction nucleotides: 10. CDR3 length: 16 residues. Looked up from germline, CDR1 is MGHDK and CDR2 is SYGVNS. The CDR3 reads CASSDVASGSLYEQFF. The CDR3 DNA reads TGTGCCAGCAGTGATGTAGCTAGCGGGAGTTTATATGAGCAGTTCTTC.

In this sample, this clone turned up once. The gene calls are TRBV7-8 and TRBJ2-5; D remains ambiguous. CDR1 and CDR2 (germline): SGHVS, FQNEAQ. This CDR3 contains 14 residues. The germline V and J ends were trimmed by 1 base and 9 bases, with 15 bases remaining between them. For the CDR3, the DNA is TGTGCCAGCAGCTTAGAAAGGGCCCGAGGAGCCCAGTACTTC. Residues: CASSLERARGAQYF.

The J gene is TRBJ2-7, the V gene TRBV6-5; D not resolved. CDR1 is MNHEY, CDR2 SVGAGI, per germline. Trimming took 6 bases from V and 3 from J, leaving 15 bases between them. This CDR3 is 14 amino acids long. The CDR3 here is CASSRGPGNYEQYF. The CDR3 DNA sequence: TGTGCCAGCAGCCGAGGTCCGGGTAACTACGAGCAGTACTTC.

This clone was found a few times. The chain is built from TRBV28 and TRBJ2-1, with a possible D match to TRBD2 (5 bases). V was trimmed by 3 bases and J by 8 bases, leaving 11 bases between them. The germline gives CDR1 MDHEN, CDR2 SYDVKM. The CDR3 runs 13 residues. The CDR3 spells CASSLAGVDEQFF. CDR3 nucleotides: TGTGCCAGCAGTTTGGCCGGGGTGGATGAGCAGTTCTTC.

The rearrangement joins TRBV19 to TRBJ2-3; maybe TRBD2 (7 bases). The germline V gene has CDR1 LNHDA and CDR2 SQIVND (reference sequence). V lost 9 bases and J 3 bases, leaving 13 bases between the germline ends. The CDR3 runs 13 residues. CDR3 sequence reads: CASRGRETDTQYF. The CDR3 DNA sequence: TGTGCCAGCCGGGGGCGGGAGACAGATACGCAGTATTTT.

The rearrangement uses TRBV10-2 and TRBJ1-2; D is uncertain. Germline CDR1 reads WSHSY; CDR2 reads SAAADI. This CDR3 region has 15 residues. Deletions cut 6 bases from V and 4 bases from J, with 18 bases between. For the CDR3, the DNA is TGCGCCAGCAGCACTGGTCCAATGATGGGCTATGGCTACACCTTC. Translated, it gives CASSTGPMMGYGYTF.

Of note for this clone: This may be a read error: a much more frequent sequence differs by one nucleotide. The chain links TRBV5-4 to TRBJ2-5; D possibly corresponds to TRBD2 (7 bases). Between the trimmed V and J ends, which lost 4 bases and 5 bases, there was a span of 12 bases. The CDR3 spans 13 residues. CDR1 and CDR2 (germline): SGHNT, YYREEE (reference sequence). The CDR3 DNA reads TGTGCCAGCAGCCCACAGGGAGGGGAGACCCAGTACTTC. This encodes CASSPQGGETQYF.

As for this clone: One junction end disagrees with the germline gene, perhaps due to a read error. The chain carries TRBV7-9 and TRBJ2-7; tentatively, D is TRBD2 (7 bases). The CDR3 runs to 13 residues. CDR1 and CDR2 from the germline V gene are SEHNR and FQNEAQ (reference sequence). CDR3 region: CASSWGGSDEQYF. In DNA form, the CDR3 reads TGTGCCAGCAGCTGGGGGGGCTCCGACGAGCAGTACTTC.

The rearrangement links TRBV5-3 to TRBJ1-1, with D possibly being TRBD1 (5 bases). Being an ORF, TRBV5-3 has a function that is uncertain. Deletions cut 4 bases from V and 3 bases from J, with 13 bases between. CDR3 length: 14 residues. The CDR3 DNA reads as TGTGCCAGAAGCCGGGAAGAGGGGCACACTGAAGCTTTCTTT. Its translation is CARSREEGHTEAFF.

This clone was detected ten times or more. This chain uses TRBV4-1 with TRBJ2-6; 7 bases line up with TRBD1. The CDR3 length is 17 residues. Germline V gene sequence: CDR1 MGHRA, CDR2 YSYEKL. The V gene end was trimmed by 4 bases and the J gene end by 0 bases; junction bases not matched to a gene: 6. The CDR3 bases are TGCGCCAGCAGCCGGGACAGAATCTCCTCTGGGGCCAACGTCCTGACTTTC. It encodes CASSRDRISSGANVLTF.

The chain couples TRBV28 to TRBJ2-7, with D perhaps matching TRBD2 (6 bases). Germline V gene lookup returns CDR1 MDHEN and CDR2 SYDVKM. Trimming removed 5 bases from V and 1 base from J, with 24 bases in between. This CDR3 contains 18 residues. The CDR3 region is CASSPFSYGSGVSYEQYF. CDR3 DNA: TGTGCCAGCAGTCCCTTCTCTTATGGTAGCGGAGTTTCCTACGAGCAGTACTTC.

The chain links TRBV28 to TRBJ2-7, with a possible D match to TRBD1 (6 bases). The CDR3 is 14 amino acids. The germline V and J ends were trimmed by 5 bases and 0 bases, with 11 bases remaining between them. Germline assignment: CDR1 MDHEN and CDR2 SYDVKM. The CDR3 loop reads CASSRDTLSYEQYF. DNA of the CDR3: TGTGCCAGCAGTCGGGACACCCTCTCCTACGAGCAGTACTTC.

The V gene is TRBV28, the J gene TRBJ2-7, with TRBD2 identical over 10 bases. The length of the CDR3 is 15 residues. Germline V gene lookup returns CDR1 MDHEN and CDR2 SYDVKM. J was trimmed by 6 bases and V by 5 bases; bases with no gene match: 10. For the CDR3, the DNA is TGTGCCAGCAGTGCCTCTCTAGCGGGAGTGCGCGAGCAGTACTTC. Amino acids: CASSASLAGVREQYF.

This clone has more than one count but fewer than ten. This chain links TRBV11-3 with TRBJ2-2; the D gene could be TRBD1 or TRBD2 (5 bases each). The V and J ends lost 4 bases and 5 bases respectively, with 14 bases between them. The germline gives CDR1 SGHNT, CDR2 YENEEA. The CDR3 loop spans 15 amino acids. This chain's CDR3 is CASSSGVPGTGELFF. As DNA, the CDR3 is TGTGCCAGCAGCTCCGGGGTCCCAGGGACCGGGGAGCTGTTTTTT.

This clone was seen only a few times. Within the sample, other DNA sequences also encode this same CDR3. The chain uses TRBV5-4 and TRBJ2-2; D is unclear. With 0 bases removed from V and 0 bases from J, the gap between germline ends came to 0 bases. Looked up from germline, CDR1 is SGHNT and CDR2 is YYREEE (reference sequence). The CDR3 sequence is 13 residues long. The CDR3 region is CASSLANTGELFF. The CDR3 DNA sequence: TGTGCCAGCAGCTTGGCGAACACCGGGGAGCTGTTTTTT.

The CDR3 here is CASRGRGLAGVSHEQFF. In nucleotides, the CDR3 is TGTGCCAGCAGGGGACGGGGGCTAGCGGGAGTAAGCCATGAGCAGTTCTTC. The gene calls are TRBV27 and TRBJ2-1, with TRBD2 identical over 10 bases. Germline-derived CDR1 and CDR2 are MNHEY and SMNVEV (reference sequence). This CDR3 spans 17 amino acids. With V trimmed by 6 bases and J by 8 bases, 16 bases remained unmatched.

V and J are TRBV6-1 and TRBJ2-1; D remains unclear. Between the trimmed V and J ends, which lost 6 bases and 6 bases, there was a span of 9 bases. The germline V gene has CDR1 MNHNS and CDR2 SASEGT. CDR3 length: 12 residues. CDR3 residues: CASRVTGNEQFF. The CDR3 DNA sequence: TGTGCCAGCAGGGTTACTGGCAATGAGCAGTTCTTC.

The chain employs TRBV7-7 and TRBJ2-2; unclear D gene. Germline assignment: CDR1 SSHAT and CDR2 FNYEAQ (reference sequence). The CDR3 extends over 15 amino acids. The V and J ends lost 2 bases and 1 base respectively, with 8 bases between them. The DNA of the CDR3 is TGTGCCAGCAGCTTACGTCCCGGGAACACCGGGGAGCTGTTTTTT. Translating gives CASSLRPGNTGELFF.

Points on this clone: Distinct nucleotide sequences in the sample also encode this CDR3. The CDR3 sequence is CASSPGTSGTGELFF. The DNA for the CDR3 is TGCGCCAGCAGTCCCGGGACTAGCGGCACCGGGGAGCTGTTTTTT. V and J are TRBV5-1 and TRBJ2-2; 11 positions agree with TRBD2. CDR1 and CDR2 from the germline V gene are SGHRS and YFSETQ. This CDR3 is 15 amino acids long. The junction had 4 bases not matched to a gene; V was cut back by 5 bases and J by 4 bases.

This CDR3 is CASSLKYDTPGYEQYF. In DNA, the CDR3 is TGTGCCAGCAGTTTAAAATACGACACTCCAGGGTACGAGCAGTACTTC. This sequence joins TRBV27 and TRBJ2-7, with D tentatively TRBD1 (5 bases). The CDR3 has 16 amino acids. The germline V gene has CDR1 MNHEY and CDR2 SMNVEV (reference sequence). V was shortened by 2 bases and J by 4 bases, with 18 bases between the two germline ends.

The chain has TRBV5-4 and TRBJ2-3; 9 positions match TRBD2. There are 14 residues in the CDR3. V shed 6 bases, J shed 1 base, and the junction held 3 bases outside the gene matches. CDR1 is SGHNT, CDR2 YYREEE, per germline (reference sequence). The CDR3 here is CASKAGGRTDTQYF. CDR3 nucleotides: TGTGCCAGCAAAGCGGGAGGTCGCACAGATACGCAGTATTTT.

In DNA form, the CDR3 reads TGCGCCAGCAGCTTGTCAGAGGGCTACGAGCAGTACTTC. Encoded protein: CASSLSEGYEQYF. The chain recombines TRBV5-1 with TRBJ2-7; weak D call: TRBD2 (5 bases). V was trimmed by 1 base and J by 3 bases, leaving 8 bases between them. This CDR3 spans 13 amino acids. From germline, CDR1 is SGHRS and CDR2 YFSETQ.

This clone was picked up one time. The chain uses TRBV11-2 and TRBJ2-2, with 13 positions matching TRBD2. Germline V gene data show CDR1 as SGHAT and CDR2 as FQNNGV. CDR3 length: 16 residues. V gave up 6 bases and J gave up 6 bases; unmatched junction bases: 7. The CDR3, as DNA: TGTGCCAGCAGTTGGACTAGCGGGAGTAAATCCGGGGAGCTGTTTTTT. Residues: CASSWTSGSKSGELFF.

V usage is TRBV19 and J usage is TRBJ1-5; D is possibly TRBD1 (5 bases). CDR3 size: 14 residues. V lost 7 bases and J 2 bases, leaving 12 bases between the germline ends. The germline CDR1 and CDR2 sequences are LNHDA and SQIVND (reference sequence). CDR3 sequence reads: CASKIREGNQPQHF. The CDR3 region has the DNA TGTGCCAGTAAGATCAGGGAAGGCAATCAGCCCCAGCATTTT.

The chain links TRBV5-1 to TRBJ2-3; TRBD1 aligns across 7 bases. V shed 4 bases and J 3 bases; nucleotides not matched to a gene: 11. The CDR3 covers 16 residues. Germline V gives CDR1 SGHRS, CDR2 YFSETQ. The CDR3 DNA follows: TGCGCCAGCAGCATCTCACAGGGGCCGACGACAGATACGCAGTATTTT. It is translated as CASSISQGPTTDTQYF.